These 25 T cell receptor beta chains were sequenced from one sample in a study of cytomegalovirus exposure and HLA in healthy donors. The primer mix had 60 Vbeta and 13 Jbeta primers. Clones were read by immunoSEQ multiplex PCR, and TCRdb kept only the in-frame ones, dropping some. The table records more than 95,000 clones, roughly 9.1% of them present only once. The sequencing input was PBMCs. The source of these receptors is a man between 35 and 55 years old in good health and CMV-seropositive.

V and J are TRBV18 and TRBJ2-5; perhaps TRBD2 as D (5 bases). The CDR3 loop spans 15 amino acids. Germline loops: CDR1 KGHSH, CDR2 LQKENI. Deletions cut 6 bases from V and 2 bases from J, with 16 bases between. CDR3 sequence: CASSPTSRGQETQYF. For the CDR3, the DNA is TGTGCCAGCTCCCCCACCTCTAGAGGGCAAGAGACCCAGTACTTC.

The V and J genes are TRBV10-2 and TRBJ2-3, with D possibly TRBD1 on 7 matching bases. The V gene's germline CDR1 is WSHSY and CDR2 SAAADI. V shed 7 bases and J shed 8 bases, with 16 bases lying between them. CDR3 size: 13 residues. CDR3 sequence (DNA): TGCGCCAGCAACCCGGACAGGAGGGTTACGCAGTATTTT. Translating gives CASNPDRRVTQYF.

The chain joins TRBV6-5 to TRBJ2-7, with D possibly matching TRBD1 (7 bases). Germline V gene data show CDR1 as MNHEY and CDR2 as SVGAGI. This CDR3 spans 15 amino acids. V was pared by 10 bases and J by 0 bases, with 19 bases between. The CDR3 DNA is TGTGCCACCAGGGGGGTTGGGGGGTTCTCCTACGAGCAGTACTTC. This translates into CATRGVGGFSYEQYF.

The V call is TRBV19, the J call TRBJ2-5, with 7 bases identical to TRBD1. Germline V CDR1 and CDR2: LNHDA, SQIVND (reference sequence). Germline trimming cut 8 bases from V and 2 bases from J; bases unmatched to any gene: 2. This CDR3 spans 12 amino acids. The CDR3 DNA is TGTGCCAGTGGGGGACAGCAAGAGACCCAGTACTTC. It specifies CASGGQQETQYF.

The chain is built from TRBV11-1 and TRBJ2-7, with TRBD2 matching over 13 bases. Trimming took 4 bases from V and 2 from J; bases not matched to a gene: 5. The CDR3 spans 16 residues. Germline CDR1 reads SGHAT; CDR2 reads FQDESV (reference sequence). The DNA of the CDR3 is TGTGCCAGCAGCTCCGGACTAGCGGGAGCCGCCTACGAGCAGTACTTC. This sequence encodes CASSSGLAGAAYEQYF. Based on the CDR3 plus reference TRBV11-1 and TRBJ2-7, the full variable domain is EAEVAQSPRYKITEKSQAVAFWCDPISGHATLYWYRQILGQGPELLVQFQDESVVDDSQLPKDRFSAERLKGVDSTLKIQPAELGDSAMYLCASSSGLAGAAYEQYFGPGTRLTVT.

The chain has TRBV28 and TRBJ1-6; D is ambiguous. Germline values: CDR1 MDHEN, CDR2 SYDVKM. The CDR3 extends over 12 amino acids. The V and J ends lost 8 bases and 10 bases respectively, with 12 bases between them. The CDR3 loop is CASQVSTSPLHF. CDR3 sequence (DNA): TGTGCCAGCCAAGTCAGTACGTCACCCCTCCACTTT. The full variable domain, completed using reference TRBV28 and TRBJ1-6, is DVKVTQSSRYLVKRTGEKVFLECVQDMDHENMFWYRQDPGLGLRLIYFSYDVKMKEKGDIPEGYSVSREKKERFSLILESASTNQTSMYLCASQVSTSPLHFGNGTRLTVT.

This clone was counted between two and nine times. The chain carries TRBV2 and TRBJ2-2, with TRBD2 as a possible D gene (6 bases). This CDR3 region has 16 residues. Trimming took 5 bases from V and 4 from J, leaving 17 bases between them. CDR1 SNHLY and CDR2 FYNNEI come from the germline V gene. The CDR3 nucleotides are TGTGCCAGCAGTCCCACTAGCCTCCTGTTCACCGGGGAGCTGTTTTTT. Its translation is CASSPTSLLFTGELFF.

This clone has a handful of counts. The V gene is TRBV4-1, the J gene TRBJ1-5; 9 positions match TRBD1. The trim removed 1 base at V and 6 bases at J, leaving 7 bases unmatched. There are 16 residues in the CDR3. Looked up from germline, CDR1 is MGHRA and CDR2 is YSYEKL. The CDR3: CASSQVPYRGPQPQHF. DNA of the CDR3: TGCGCCAGCAGCCAAGTTCCCTACAGGGGGCCTCAGCCCCAGCATTTT.

This clone was detected only a few times. A read error may account for a junction end that differs from germline. The chain has TRBV7-7 and TRBJ2-7; the match to TRBD2 covers 14 bases. CDR1 is SSHAT, CDR2 FNYEAQ, per germline (reference sequence). The CDR3 consists of 15 residues. As DNA, the CDR3 is TGTGCTAGCAGCCCGGGACTAGCGGGAGTTAACGAGCAGTACTTC. Translated: CASSPGLAGVNEQYF.

The sample holds a few counts of this clone. This chain links TRBV27 with TRBJ2-7; tentative D call: TRBD1 (6 bases). Deletions cut 2 bases from V and 4 bases from J, with 15 bases between. From germline, CDR1 is MNHEY and CDR2 SMNVEV (reference sequence). The CDR3 consists of 15 residues. In nucleotides, the CDR3 is TGTGCCAGCAGTTTAGAAGCAGGGGATGTGTACGAGCAGTACTTC. It yields the protein CASSLEAGDVYEQYF.

The CDR3 sequence is CASSFQGLNTQYF. DNA for the CDR3: TGTGCCAGCAGCTTCCAGGGGCTGAATACGCAGTATTTT. J is TRBJ2-3 and V is TRBV5-5, with a tentative D call TRBD1 (6 bases). Trimming cost V 2 bases and J 7 bases, with 11 bases left between them. The length of the CDR3 is 13 residues. Germline values: CDR1 SGHKS, CDR2 YYEKEE (reference sequence).

V is TRBV13 and J is TRBJ1-1; TRBD1 might be the D (5 bases). V lost 0 bases and J lost 4, with 12 bases in between. The CDR3 is 15 amino acids. The germline gives CDR1 PRHDT, CDR2 FYEKMQ (reference sequence). The chain's CDR3 is CASSLGQGGTTEAFF. CDR3 bases: TGTGCCAGCAGCTTAGGGCAGGGCGGGACCACTGAAGCTTTCTTT.

This clone came up a few times. The gene calls are TRBV4-3 and TRBJ2-5, with 7 bases fitting TRBD2. Losses at the gene ends were 3 bases for V and 5 bases for J; bases not matched to a gene: 3. Germline values: CDR1 LGHNA, CDR2 YSLEER. The CDR3 spans 13 residues. CDR3 region: CASSQERDETQYF. The CDR3, as DNA: TGCGCCAGCAGCCAGGAGCGGGATGAGACCCAGTACTTC.

V gene TRBV18 combines with J gene TRBJ2-2, with a tentative D call TRBD2 (6 bases). The germline CDR1 and CDR2 sequences are KGHSH and LQKENI. Trimming stripped 6 bases from V and 2 bases from J, with 10 bases between. The CDR3 is 14 amino acids. DNA of the CDR3: TGTGCCAGCTCGGGGGGAAGAAACACCGGGGAGCTGTTTTTT. Translated: CASSGGRNTGELFF.

The sample holds a few counts of this clone. The chain joins TRBV2 to TRBJ1-2, with D possibly being TRBD1 (5 bases). The ends were cut back, 3 bases at V and 12 bases at J, with 17 bases in the middle. Germline lookup yields CDR1 SNHLY and CDR2 FYNNEI. The CDR3 is made up of 13 amino acids. The chain's CDR3 is CASSDFGGGVHTF. CDR3 in DNA: TGTGCCAGCAGTGATTTTGGAGGAGGGGTCCACACCTTC.

This clone was detected only a few times. The V call is TRBV6-1, the J call TRBJ2-1; TRBD2 might be the D (6 bases). The V and J ends lost 1 base and 5 bases respectively, with 15 bases between them. CDR1 is MNHNS and CDR2 is SASEGT in the germline V gene. This CDR3 spans 16 amino acids. The CDR3 sequence: CASSEGIGRGNNEQFF. The CDR3 nucleotides read TGTGCCAGCAGTGAAGGAATCGGGAGAGGCAACAATGAGCAGTTCTTC.

This chain joins TRBV7-2 and TRBJ2-3, with a weak D call TRBD1 (5 bases). Germline lookup yields CDR1 SGHTA and CDR2 FQGNSA. CDR3 size: 14 residues. Trimming cost V 5 bases and J 5 bases, with 14 bases left between them. CDR3 loop: CASSAHAGQDTQYF. In DNA, the CDR3 is TGTGCCAGCAGCGCTCATGCAGGGCAAGATACGCAGTATTTT. The full variable domain, in which reference TRBV7-2 and TRBJ2-3 provide the parts outside the CDR3, is GAGVSQSPSNKVTEKGKDVELRCDPISGHTALYWYRQSLGQGLEFLIYFQGNSAPDKSGLPSDRFSAERTGGSVSTLTIQRTQQEDSAVYLCASSAHAGQDTQYFGPGTRLTVL.

This clone was counted only a few times. The chain is built from TRBV6-1 and TRBJ1-2; D unclear. Germline lookup yields CDR1 MNHNS and CDR2 SASEGT. The CDR3 sequence is 14 residues long. Trimming pared 5 bases from V and 3 bases from J, leaving 13 bases between. The CDR3 DNA reads as TGTGCCAGCAGTAACAGACCTAAGGACTATGGCTACACCTTC. Its translation is CASSNRPKDYGYTF.

A few counts support this clone. The gene calls are TRBV7-9 and TRBJ2-7, with 7 bases that match TRBD1. There are 16 residues in the CDR3. Germline V lookup: CDR1 SEHNR, CDR2 FQNEAQ (reference sequence). V trimming: 0 bases; J trimming: 4 bases; junction bases outside the gene matches: 9. CDR3 in amino acids: CASSLAGQQGIYEQYF. In DNA, the CDR3 is TGTGCCAGCAGCTTAGCGGGACAGCAAGGGATATACGAGCAGTACTTC.

V gene TRBV28 combines with J gene TRBJ2-5; 12 bases map to TRBD2. The CDR3 has 18 residues. With V trimmed by 4 bases and J by 0 bases, 9 bases remained unmatched. Germline CDR1 and CDR2: MDHEN and SYDVKM. The CDR3 spells CASSSGLAGFKDQETQYF. CDR3 in DNA: TGTGCCAGCAGTTCAGGACTAGCGGGATTTAAGGACCAAGAGACCCAGTACTTC.

The genes are TRBV28 and TRBJ2-3, with 10 bases that match TRBD2. This CDR3 has 15 amino acids. Germline CDR1 and CDR2: MDHEN and SYDVKM. The junction had 3 bases not matched to a gene; V was cut back by 5 bases and J by 1 base. CDR3 amino acids: CASSLGTSGTDTQYF. Written as DNA, the CDR3 is TGTGCCAGCAGTCTGGGGACTAGCGGCACAGATACGCAGTATTTT.

The rearrangement joins TRBV7-8 to TRBJ1-2, with a weak D call TRBD1 (6 bases). V was cut by 5 bases and J by 5 bases, with 18 bases left in between. The CDR3 length is 15 residues. The germline CDR1 and CDR2 sequences are SGHVS and FQNEAQ. CDR3 sequence (DNA): TGTGCCAGCAGCCTTACAGGGCCGACGGATTATGGCTACACCTTC. This translates into CASSLTGPTDYGYTF.

The V call is TRBV15, the J call TRBJ1-5, with unresolved D. The germline V and J ends were trimmed by 5 bases and 5 bases, with 19 bases remaining between them. Per germline, CDR1 LNHNV and CDR2 YYDKDF (reference sequence). The CDR3 extends over 16 amino acids. Written as DNA, the CDR3 is TGTGCCACCAGCGGTGAAAGTGACCGGAGTTATCAGCCCCAGCATTTT. It specifies CATSGESDRSYQPQHF.

The sample holds a few counts of this clone. The chain couples TRBV27 to TRBJ2-1, with 7 bases lining up with TRBD2. The CDR3 covers 14 residues. Trimming at V came to 5 bases and at J to 4 bases, leaving 5 bases not matched to a gene. Germline values: CDR1 MNHEY, CDR2 SMNVEV (reference sequence). CDR3 amino acids: CASSRDYIYNEQFF. In DNA, the CDR3 is TGTGCCAGCAGTCGGGACTACATATACAATGAGCAGTTCTTC.

This clone was counted only a few times. The DNA is left out, because the CDR3 cannot be placed on it with certainty; the CDR3 is given as TCRdb lists it. The J gene is TRBJ2-1, the V gene TRBV6-5; TRBD2, the table's D call, lacks a check against the DNA. The CDR3 length is 16 residues, termini included. Germline-derived CDR1 and CDR2 are MNHEY and SVGAGI. The CDR3 is CASSYGVAGGSSGKFF.